The present T cell receptor beta chain was sequenced within a study of blood T cell repertoires in COVID-19. Per the authors' pipeline: Reference gene primer amplification in the assay estimated nucleated cell counts. Measured with immunoSEQ multiplex PCR; TCRdb has only the in-frame clones, and not every one. Clone size and the V and J calls come from that table; the DNA yielded D and trimming. The table includes about 220,000 clones, 85% detected once. This CDR3 is 14 amino acids long. CDR1 is MNHEY, CDR2 SMNVEV, per germline (reference sequence). V lost 7 bases to trimming and J lost 9 bases; unmatched junction nucleotides: 12.

The specimen sequenced was peripheral blood. The sequence was collected from a man aged 45-60 years who had recovered from COVID-19. The chain couples TRBV27 to TRBJ2-1; 7 positions match TRBD2. The CDR3, as DNA: TGTGCCAGCAAGGGAAAGCCGGGAGGCCGTGAGCAGTTCTTC. This encodes CASKGKPGGREQFF.